This is a list of T cell receptor beta chains from one sample in a study of blood T cell repertoires in COVID-19. The repertoire was sequenced with immunoSEQ multiplex PCR; TCRdb's copy has only in-frame clones and lacks some. Among under 200,000 clones, 90% were seen once, and the ten largest hold roughly 0.56%. The source material was peripheral blood. The receptors shown here come from a man aged 45-65 years with acute or convalescent COVID-19. Both conserved end residues are trimmed from each CDR3.

v_gene	j_gene	CDR3aa
TRBV9	TRBJ2-1	ASSVARTSGGNEQF
TRBV10-3	TRBJ2-3	AISESDRVGSDTQY
TRBV10-3	TRBJ2-1	ASAGTSYNEQF
TRBV3-1/TRBV3-2	TRBJ2-3	ASSQTASGTDTQY
TRBV6-1	TRBJ2-4	ASSEPTGTAKNIQY
TRBV28	TRBJ2-5	ASTTMTSGRTAFWETQY
TRBV6-5	TRBJ1-2	ASSYSQSSNYGYT
TRBV29-1	TRBJ1-3	SVERGAGNTIY
TRBV4-2	TRBJ1-1	ASSLGTPNTEAF
TRBV4-1	TRBJ1-2	ASSQAGTVRYGYT
TRBV6-5	TRBJ2-3	ASSYGLAGGEDTQY
TRBV5-1	TRBJ1-2	ASSPGQGVPRGYT
TRBV7-9	TRBJ1-2	ASSPQSGYT
TRBV16	TRBJ1-5	ASSQRQGGQPQH
TRBV4-2	TRBJ2-2	ASSAAGGTGELF
TRBV2	TRBJ1-4	ASSDNGSEKLF
TRBV7-2	TRBJ2-1	ASSLARTGAYNEQF
TRBV7-2	TRBJ1-6	ASSLDRTSPLH
TRBV27	TRBJ2-7	ASSPRDFVREQY
TRBV12-3/TRBV12-4	TRBJ2-3	ASSFPKDTQY
TRBV7-6	TRBJ2-2	ASSLGGTNTGELF
TRBV9	TRBJ2-2	ASSATLTGELF
TRBV19	TRBJ2-3	ASSIRGSTDTQY
TRBV5-1	TRBJ2-1	ASSLLDRGLSLYHHEQF
TRBV6-5	TRBJ1-5	ASSGLRTGNQPQH
TRBV28	TRBJ1-6	ASSGGGYSPLH
TRBV11-2	TRBJ2-1	ASSTGGIWYNEQF
TRBV19	TRBJ1-2	ASSNNFRDRVYYT
TRBV19	TRBJ1-2	ASSIQGIFGYT
TRBV9	TRBJ1-4	ASSVGARFNEKLF
TRBV27	TRBJ2-7	ASSGGPAGDEQY
TRBV7-6	TRBJ1-3	ASSLGQVPTNTIY
TRBV19	TRBJ1-6	ASSPAGVSPLH
TRBV3-1/TRBV3-2	TRBJ1-6	ATRQGGSSPLH
TRBV9	TRBJ1-5	ASSVSRGRKNSNQPQH
TRBV7-6	TRBJ2-1	ASNPRPGHYNEQF
TRBV30	TRBJ1-1	AWMSGGKKTEAF
TRBV28	TRBJ1-6	ASSYRGYNSPLH
TRBV11-1	TRBJ2-1	ASSFTSGGAGEQF
TRBV3-1/TRBV3-2	TRBJ1-4	ASSSPGTGIEKLF
TRBV28	TRBJ2-6	ASSLQGAWGANVLT
TRBV21-1	TRBJ1-5	AIPRGRGYNQPQH
TRBV18	TRBJ1-5	ASSTTGDGQPQH
TRBV2	TRBJ1-5	ASRWRNSNQPQH
TRBV7-6	TRBJ2-2	ASSRWSGTTGELF
TRBV4-3	TRBJ2-2	ASSPYRAGANTGELF
TRBV27	TRBJ1-3	ASSLSTGVGNTIY
TRBV27	TRBJ2-2	ASMRGQKTGELF
TRBV7-2	TRBJ1-6	ASSLQRQNNSPLH
TRBV2	TRBJ2-5	ASSDTGPQETQY
TRBV19	TRBJ2-3	ASRREDTQY
TRBV4-3	TRBJ1-2	ASSQDLLEASGNYGYT
TRBV5-1	TRBJ1-3	ASSESGNTIY
TRBV28	TRBJ1-1	ASRRTAYEGAEAF
TRBV4-1	TRBJ2-7	ASSQFNRGGEQY